This T cell receptor (beta chain) was documented in a study of PD-1 blockade in mismatch repair-deficient tumors. Study-wide background: Patients had some twelve mismatch repair-deficient cancer types, all previously treated and progressing. Study-wide results and limits: Rapid post-treatment expansion, then contraction, generally preceding radiologic response, marked tumor-resident clones.

The V end was cut by 5 bases, the J end by 0 bases, with 14 bases between. This CDR3 spans 14 amino acids. Germline V gives CDR1 GTSNPN, CDR2 SVGIG (reference sequence). Only in-frame clones appear in the TCRdb table, and some are missing; sequencing was by immunoSEQ multiplex PCR. This sample carries around 25,000 clones, 83% of them seen once, and the ten largest clones take 20% to 25%. In regard to this clone: Its matching antigen is unknown.

All patients were mismatch repair deficient, assessed by either PCR or immunohistochemistry. Three pembrolizumab responders had their TCRs sequenced. V is TRBV30 and J is TRBJ2-7; perhaps D is TRBD1 or TRBD2 (5 bases each). Material: peripheral blood, obtained 12 weeks after starting pembrolizumab. This TCR was recovered from an adult with mismatch repair-deficient cancer. The CDR3 sequence: CAWGNRDGSYEQYF. The CDR3 coding sequence is TGTGCCTGGGGGAACCGGGACGGCTCCTACGAGCAGTACTTC.